This TCR beta chain is from a study of technical replicates of blood from a handful of donors. This table comes from immunoSEQ multiplex PCR, and its TCRdb copy is limited to in-frame clones, with some not included. The table records around 9,000 clones, 91% of them present only once. The germline V gene encodes CDR1 MNHNS and CDR2 SASEGT. Trimming cost V 7 bases and J 3 bases, with 18 bases left between them. This CDR3 is 15 amino acids long. This sequence was found in a human donor in good health. The chain carries TRBV6-1 and TRBJ1-1; no definite D call. The sequencing sample was made of PBMCs. CDR3 residues: CASNQDSGRDTEAFF. The CDR3 coding sequence is TGTGCCAGCAACCAAGATTCAGGCCGAGACACTGAAGCTTTCTTT.